This record covers a single T cell receptor (beta chain). This sample stems from a study of cytomegalovirus exposure and HLA in healthy donors. This CDR3 has 14 residues. After removal of 5 bases from V and 7 bases from J, the junction contained 7 bases not matched to a gene. Germline CDR1 SGHRS, CDR2 YFSETQ. The table came from immunoSEQ multiplex PCR; TCRdb's copy has only in-frame clones and leaves some out. The table lists approximately 280,000 clones, more than 75% of them singletons. This rearrangement joins TRBV5-1 to TRBJ2-2, with TRBD2 matching 8 bases. The source material was PBMCs. This clonotype originated in a woman aged 18 to 35 in good health and CMV-seronegative. The CDR3 reads CASSWREDGGELFF. The CDR3 DNA follows: TGCGCCAGCAGTTGGCGGGAGGACGGCGGGGAGCTGTTTTTT.